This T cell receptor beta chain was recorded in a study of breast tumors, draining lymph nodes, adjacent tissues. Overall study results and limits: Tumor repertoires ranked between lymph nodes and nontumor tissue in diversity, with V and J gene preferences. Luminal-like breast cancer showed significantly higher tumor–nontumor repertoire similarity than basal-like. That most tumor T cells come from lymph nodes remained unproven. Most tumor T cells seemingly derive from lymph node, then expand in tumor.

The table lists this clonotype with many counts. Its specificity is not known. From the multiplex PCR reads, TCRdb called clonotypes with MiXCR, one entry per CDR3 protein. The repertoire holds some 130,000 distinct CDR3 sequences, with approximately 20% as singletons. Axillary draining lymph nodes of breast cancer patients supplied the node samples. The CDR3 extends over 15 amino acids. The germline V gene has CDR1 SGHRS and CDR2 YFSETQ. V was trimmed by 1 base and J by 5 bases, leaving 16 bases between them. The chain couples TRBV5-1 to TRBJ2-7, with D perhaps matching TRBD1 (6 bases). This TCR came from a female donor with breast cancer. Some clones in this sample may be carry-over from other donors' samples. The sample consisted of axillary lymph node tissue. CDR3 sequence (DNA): TGCGCCAGCAGCTTGTTAGGGCAGGGGATGCACGAGCAGTACTTC. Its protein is CASSLLGQGMHEQYF.